This T cell receptor beta chain stems from a study of T cells in Graves' hyperthyroidism and ophthalmopathy. Researchers took RNA transcripts and amplified the TCR beta CDR3 regions from them. The TCR CDR3 first-round RT-PCR relied on the HTBI primer set. TCRdb called the multiplex PCR reads again in MiXCR, with one record for every CDR3 protein. The table includes 300,000 to 500,000 distinct CDR3 sequences, roughly 13% detected once. Duration under 3 months, a NOSPECS grade of at least 4, and a Clinical Activity Score of at least 3 characterized the ophthalmopathy patients. Exclusion criteria comprised uncontrolled infection, other autoimmune disease, pregnancy or lactation. There are a few counts of this clonotype. Its specificity is not known. Germline CDR1 reads SGHVS; CDR2 reads FNYEAQ. This CDR3 is built from 13 residues. V was trimmed by 4 bases and J by 2 bases, leaving 9 bases between them.

Study results and caveats: Most thyroid-expanded clonotypes above 0.001 were also found in blood. Ophthalmopathy was model-predicted a median roughly six months pre-onset.

Sequencing was done on a sample of blood. This chain uses TRBV7-6 with TRBJ2-7; D is unclear. This sequence was found in a man aged 50 or older with Graves' ophthalmopathy. The CDR3 DNA reads TGTGCCAGCAGCTCCCCAGGCGCCTACGAGCAGTACTTC. Translation: CASSSPGAYEQYF. Combining the CDR3 with reference TRBV7-6 and TRBJ2-7 gives the whole variable domain GAGVSQSPRYKVTKRGQDVALRCDPISGHVSLYWYRQALGQGPEFLTYFNYEAQQDKSGLPNDRFSAERPEGSISTLTIQRTEQRDSAMYRCASSSPGAYEQYFGPGTRLTVT.